A selection of T cell receptor beta chains follows, all from one sample in a study of CD8+ T cells in alopecia areata. Generated by immunoSEQ multiplex PCR, the TCRdb table keeps only in-frame clones and is missing some. The table has about 210,000 clones, around three fifths seen once. Sequences were derived from CD4+ T cells sorted from blood, sampled at week 4, from a patient treated with tofacitinib. These receptors all come from a human donor with alopecia areata. Each CDR3 is given with its conserved first and last residue. Each record gives: D gene, J gene, V gene, clone size, CDR3 protein, CDR3 DNA. A D gene is named only where the DNA matches it firmly. Clone sizes are given selectively: once, few, many, or a class where the clone is expanded.

NA	TRBJ1-6	TRBV7-3	NA	CASGREGGSPLHF	TGTGCCAGCGGACGTGAGGGAGGTTCACCCCTCCACTTT
TRBD1	TRBJ2-4	TRBV2	NA	CASRETGRAKNIQYF	TGTGCCAGCAGGGAGACAGGGAGAGCCAAAAACATTCAGTACTTC
TRBD2	TRBJ2-1	TRBV30	NA	CAWTSGGSYDEQFF	TGTGCCTGGACCTCGGGAGGCTCCTACGATGAGCAGTTCTTC
NA	TRBJ1-2	TRBV28	NA	CASSFPAGRETSGYTF	TGTGCCAGCAGTTTTCCGGCCGGTCGGGAAACTAGTGGCTACACCTTC
TRBD1	TRBJ2-5	TRBV5-1	NA	CASSLQGGETQYF	TGCGCCAGCAGCTTACAGGGGGGAGAGACCCAGTACTTC
TRBD1	TRBJ1-6	TRBV5-6	few	CASSSSGTVYNSPLHF	TGTGCCAGCAGCAGTTCCGGGACAGTTTATAATTCACCCCTCCACTTT
NA	TRBJ2-3	TRBV7-2	once	CASSLTRGTDTQYF	TGTGCCAGCAGCTTAACGAGGGGGACAGATACGCAGTATTTT
NA	TRBJ2-2	TRBV4-3	NA	CASSQEGAMDGELFF	TGCGCCAGCAGCCAAGAAGGGGCCATGGACGGGGAGCTGTTTTTT
NA	TRBJ1-6	TRBV6-5	NA	CASRTTDSPLHF	TGTGCCAGCAGAACGACAGATTCACCCCTCCACTTT
NA	TRBJ2-5	TRBV5-1	NA	CASTVGQGYQETQYF	TGCGCCAGCACCGTGGGGCAGGGGTACCAAGAGACCCAGTACTTC
TRBD1	TRBJ2-7	TRBV7-9	NA	CASSRDRGSYEQYF	TGTGCCAGCAGCCGGGACAGGGGGAGCTACGAGCAGTACTTC
NA	TRBJ1-4	TRBV29-1	NA	CSVGRQNEKLFF	TGCAGCGTTGGACGTCAAAATGAAAAACTGTTTTTT
TRBD2	TRBJ2-7	TRBV6-5	NA	CASSSGGVYEQYF	TGTGCCAGCAGTAGCGGGGGTGTATACGAGCAGTACTTC
NA	TRBJ1-1	TRBV30	once	CAWRILDRNTEAFF	TGTGCCTGGAGAATCCTGGACCGGAACACTGAAGCTTTCTTT
NA	TRBJ2-7	TRBV27	NA	CASSSTGYEQYF	TGTGCCAGCAGTTCCACAGGCTACGAGCAGTACTTC
TRBD1	TRBJ2-3	TRBV6-6	NA	CASRDRGGSDTQYF	TGTGCCAGCAGGGACAGGGGTGGGTCAGATACGCAGTATTTT
TRBD1	TRBJ2-1	TRBV12-5	NA	CASGPPRDSYNEQFF	TGTGCTAGTGGCCCGCCCCGGGACAGCTACAATGAGCAGTTCTTC
NA	TRBJ1-1	TRBV29-1	NA	CSVVGTPNTEAFF	TGCAGCGTTGTGGGGACACCGAACACTGAAGCTTTCTTT
NA	TRBJ1-4	TRBV5-1	many	CASSPQAPNEKLFF	TGCGCCAGCAGCCCACAGGCCCCTAATGAAAAACTGTTTTTT
TRBD2	TRBJ2-5	TRBV6-1	NA	CASSETGTSGAETQYF	TGTGCCAGCAGTGAAACTGGGACTAGCGGGGCGGAGACCCAGTACTTC
NA	TRBJ1-1	TRBV11-2	few	CASSLDLYTEAFF	TGTGCCAGCAGCTTAGACTTGTACACTGAAGCTTTCTTT
TRBD1	TRBJ2-5	TRBV29-1	NA	CSVVQQGVTQYF	TGCAGCGTTGTCCAACAGGGGGTGACCCAGTACTTC
NA	TRBJ2-7	TRBV27	once	CASSIDAGRDEQYF	TGTGCCAGCAGTATCGACGCGGGTAGGGACGAGCAGTACTTC
NA	TRBJ1-1	TRBV29-1	NA	CSVVLEVLGWAFF	TGCAGCGTTGTTCTTGAGGTTCTTGGTTGGGCTTTCTTT
NA	TRBJ1-2	TRBV5-6	NA	CASSALGANTF	TGTGCCAGCAGCGCCCTGGGGGCCAACACCTTC
NA	TRBJ1-2	TRBV25-1	few	CASSGGAKGYTF	TGTGCCAGCAGTGGAGGGGCGAAAGGCTACACCTTC
NA	TRBJ2-1	TRBV30	few	CAWSEYNEQFF	TGTGCCTGGAGTGAGTACAATGAGCAGTTCTTC
NA	TRBJ1-1	TRBV30	NA	CAWSVTLNTEAFF	TGTGCCTGGAGTGTAACCTTGAACACTGAAGCTTTCTTT
TRBD1	TRBJ1-1	TRBV11-2	NA	CASKQTQGARVGAFF	TGTGCCAGCAAACAGACTCAGGGGGCGCGAGTTGGAGCTTTCTTT
NA	TRBJ1-5	TRBV7-8	few	CASSLTRIDQPQHF	TGTGCCAGCAGCTTAACAAGGATTGATCAGCCCCAGCATTTT
TRBD1	TRBJ2-6	TRBV5-1	many	CASSPGQATISGANVLTF	TGCGCCAGCAGTCCCGGACAGGCGACTATTTCTGGGGCCAACGTCCTGACTTTC
TRBD1	TRBJ1-5	TRBV30	few	CAWSGDRGIQHF	TGTGCCTGGAGTGGGGACAGGGGAATCCAGCATTTT
NA	TRBJ2-1	TRBV29-1	NA	CSVKRDLENEQFF	TGCAGCGTTAAAAGGGATCTCGAAAATGAGCAGTTCTTC
TRBD1	TRBJ2-4	TRBV5-1	NA	CASSPGLQGLAKNIQYF	TGCGCCAGCAGCCCGGGGTTACAGGGGCTAGCCAAAAACATTCAGTACTTC
NA	TRBJ1-1	TRBV6-5	NA	CASSYGGNTEAFF	TGTGCCAGCAGTTACGGGGGGAACACTGAAGCTTTCTTT
NA	TRBJ1-1	TRBV7-6	NA	CASSKDRLDTEAFF	TGTGCCAGCAGCAAGGACCGGTTAGACACTGAAGCTTTCTTT
TRBD1	TRBJ1-6	TRBV10-2	NA	CASSEFDRGLSNSPLHF	TGCGCCAGCAGTGAGTTTGACAGGGGATTATCTAATTCACCCCTCCACTTT
NA	TRBJ2-5	TRBV6-6	few	CASSYSGGAKTQYF	TGTGCCAGCAGTTACTCTGGGGGGGCGAAGACCCAGTACTTC
TRBD1	TRBJ2-7	TRBV5-5	few	CASSLGQGNTYEQYF	TGTGCCAGCAGCTTAGGACAGGGGAATACCTACGAGCAGTACTTC
TRBD1	TRBJ1-5	TRBV7-8	few	CASSLDRGGQPQHF	TGTGCCAGCAGCCTTGACAGGGGAGGTCAGCCCCAGCATTTT
NA	TRBJ2-1	TRBV29-1	once	CSVRFGVVEQFF	TGCAGCGTTAGGTTCGGGGTCGTTGAGCAGTTCTTC
NA	TRBJ1-3	TRBV5-1	few	CASSLAAQADSGNTIYF	TGCGCCAGCAGCTTGGCCGCACAGGCGGACTCTGGAAACACCATATATTTT
NA	TRBJ2-6	TRBV18	NA	CASSPVNTGANVLTF	TGTGCCAGCTCACCGGTTAACACCGGGGCCAACGTCCTGACTTTC
TRBD2	TRBJ2-1	TRBV5-1	NA	CASRPSGGVSYNEQFF	TGCGCCAGCAGACCTAGCGGGGGGGTGTCCTACAATGAGCAGTTCTTC
NA	TRBJ1-1	TRBV19	NA	CASGLGPTNTEAFF	TGTGCCAGTGGGTTGGGACCTACGAACACTGAAGCTTTCTTT
NA	TRBJ2-3	TRBV27	NA	CASSQRPREDTQYF	TGTGCCAGCAGTCAGCGCCCGAGGGAGGATACGCAGTATTTT
NA	TRBJ2-7	TRBV4-1	NA	CASSQGNEQYF	TGCGCCAGCAGCCAAGGGAATGAGCAGTACTTC
TRBD1	TRBJ1-2	TRBV29-1	few	CSVEPTGENYGYTF	TGCAGCGTTGAACCGACAGGGGAGAACTATGGCTACACCTTC
TRBD1	TRBJ2-1	TRBV4-1	NA	CASSQDLGQAYNEQFF	TGCGCCAGCAGCCAAGATCTGGGACAGGCTTACAATGAGCAGTTCTTC
NA	TRBJ1-2	TRBV25-1	NA	CASSDPGAGYTF	TGTGCCAGCAGTGACCCAGGGGCTGGCTACACCTTC